This TCR beta chain was sequenced in a study of CD8+CD57+ T cells in acquired aplastic anemia. For the study at large: DNA recovered from sorted CD4+ and CD8+ cells had a mean of approximately 3.4 ug. Among healthy donors, CD4+ cells averaged around 11 million reads. Study-wide points: Between patients and controls, CD8+ Simpson's diversity did not vary significantly. Patients and controls turned out to have roughly 29 CD8+ CDR3 sequences in common.

This clonotype was detected many times. Its specificity is not known. Profiles of TCR beta VDJ and CDR3 were generated from a genomic DNA template. TCRdb reprocessed the reads via MiXCR and lists one record per CDR3 protein. The sample lists approximately 130,000 distinct CDR3 sequences, less than 45% occurring once. Between the trimmed V and J ends, which lost 6 bases and 2 bases, there was a span of 5 bases. CDR1 is LGHNT, CDR2 FRNRAP, per germline. CDR3 length equals 11 residues. The clonotype comes from a human donor in good health, serving as a control. The material sequenced was sorted CD4+, CD8+, or CD8+CD57+ T cells (not recorded which) from PBMCs. The J gene is TRBJ2-7, the V gene TRBV12-5, with unresolved D. The CDR3 sequence: CASGAAYEQYF. CDR3 coding DNA: TGTGCTAGTGGGGCTGCCTACGAGCAGTACTTC.